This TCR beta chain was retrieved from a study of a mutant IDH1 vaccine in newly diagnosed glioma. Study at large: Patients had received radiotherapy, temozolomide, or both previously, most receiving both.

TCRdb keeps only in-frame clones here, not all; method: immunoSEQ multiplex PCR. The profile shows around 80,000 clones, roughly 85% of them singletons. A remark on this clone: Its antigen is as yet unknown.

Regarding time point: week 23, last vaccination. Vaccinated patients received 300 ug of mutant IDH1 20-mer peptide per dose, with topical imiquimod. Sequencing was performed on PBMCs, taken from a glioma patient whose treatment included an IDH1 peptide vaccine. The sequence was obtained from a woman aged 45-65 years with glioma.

The CDR3 spells CASSLNGGGSPLHF. CDR3 DNA: TGTGCCAGCAGTTTAAACGGGGGCGGTTCACCCCTCCACTTT. The chain employs TRBV27 and TRBJ1-6; TRBD1 might be the D (6 bases). Germline CDR1 reads MNHEY; CDR2 reads SMNVEV (reference sequence). Deletions cut 2 bases from V and 9 bases from J, with 11 bases between. There are 14 residues in the CDR3.